This T cell receptor (beta chain) was observed in a study of cytomegalovirus exposure and HLA in healthy donors. Primers for the PCR totalled 60 Vbeta and 13 Jbeta. The table came from immunoSEQ multiplex PCR; TCRdb's copy has only in-frame clones and leaves some out. The sample has 250,000 to 300,000 clones; 84% are singletons. Of note for this clone: Its target is not known.

Whole-study findings and limits: In a later analysis, productive TCRs from donors in an Asian-associated ancestry cluster reportedly carried fewer N-insertions than the cohort mean. As a later analysis revealed, the rate of TCR association differed by HLA locus, with DRB1 most and HLA-C fewest. Common viral pathogens (according to a later analysis) appeared linked to several of the most significant clusters. The study carried out a later analysis of TCR beta sequences. It associated some 15,000 of them with specific HLA alleles at a false discovery rate of 0.05.

Sequencing used PBMCs. The TCR originated in a woman aged 40 to 50 in good health and CMV-seropositive.

CDR3 bases: TGTGCCAGCAGCAAAGCGGGAGGGTCCTACAATGAGCAGTTCTTC. Protein sequence: CASSKAGGSYNEQFF. The chain couples TRBV27 to TRBJ2-1; 10 bases agree with TRBD2. Unmatched junction bases numbered 3, after V lost 6 bases and J lost 1 base. This CDR3 is built from 15 residues. Per the germline V gene, CDR1 is MNHEY and CDR2 is SMNVEV (reference sequence).